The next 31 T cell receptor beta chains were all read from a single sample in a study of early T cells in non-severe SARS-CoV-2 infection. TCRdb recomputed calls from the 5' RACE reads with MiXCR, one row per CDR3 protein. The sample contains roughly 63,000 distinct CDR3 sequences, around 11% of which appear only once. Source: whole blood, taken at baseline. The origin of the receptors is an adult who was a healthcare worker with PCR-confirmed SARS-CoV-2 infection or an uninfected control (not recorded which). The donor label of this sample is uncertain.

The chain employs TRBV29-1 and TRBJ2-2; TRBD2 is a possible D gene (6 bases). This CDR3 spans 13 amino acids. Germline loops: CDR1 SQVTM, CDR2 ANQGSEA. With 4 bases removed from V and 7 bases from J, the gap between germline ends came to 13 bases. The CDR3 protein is CSVGWQGGGELFF. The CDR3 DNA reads TGCAGCGTTGGGTGGCAGGGAGGCGGGGAGCTGTTTTTT.

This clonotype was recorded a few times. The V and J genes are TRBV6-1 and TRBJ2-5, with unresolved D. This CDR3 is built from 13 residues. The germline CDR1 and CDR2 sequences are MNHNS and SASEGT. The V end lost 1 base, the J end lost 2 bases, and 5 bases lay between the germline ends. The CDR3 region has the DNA TGTGCCAGCAGTGAAGTGATACAAGAGACCCAGTACTTC. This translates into CASSEVIQETQYF.

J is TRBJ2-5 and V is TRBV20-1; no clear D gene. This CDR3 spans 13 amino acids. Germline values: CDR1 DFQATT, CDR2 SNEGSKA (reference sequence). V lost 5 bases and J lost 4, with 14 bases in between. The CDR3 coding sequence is TGCAGTGCTCCGGGCCACGTCGGAGAGACCCAGTACTTC. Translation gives CSAPGHVGETQYF.

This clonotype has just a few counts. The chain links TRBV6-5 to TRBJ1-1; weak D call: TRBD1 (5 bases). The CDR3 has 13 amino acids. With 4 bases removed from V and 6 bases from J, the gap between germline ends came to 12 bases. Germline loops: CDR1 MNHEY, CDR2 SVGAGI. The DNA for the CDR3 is TGTGCCAGCAGTTCCCTCGGGGGTGCTGAAGCTTTCTTT. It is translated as CASSSLGGAEAFF.

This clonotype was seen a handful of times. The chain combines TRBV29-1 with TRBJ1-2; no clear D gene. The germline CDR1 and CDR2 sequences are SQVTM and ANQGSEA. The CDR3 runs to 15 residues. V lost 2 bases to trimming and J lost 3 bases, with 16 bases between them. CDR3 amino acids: CSVETRRRRDYGYTF. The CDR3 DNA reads TGCAGCGTTGAAACTCGGCGACGGAGGGACTATGGCTACACCTTC.

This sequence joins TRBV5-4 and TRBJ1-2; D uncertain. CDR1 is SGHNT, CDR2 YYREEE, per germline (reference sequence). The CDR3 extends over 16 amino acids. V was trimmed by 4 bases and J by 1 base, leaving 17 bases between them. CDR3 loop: CASSPIPDRDNYGYTF. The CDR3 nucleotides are TGTGCCAGCAGCCCCATCCCGGACCGAGATAACTATGGCTACACCTTC. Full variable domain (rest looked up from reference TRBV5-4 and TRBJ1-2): ETGVTQSPTHLIKTRGQQVTLRCSSQSGHNTVSWYQQALGQGPQFIFQYYREEENGRGNFPPRFSGLQFPNYSSELNVNALELDDSALYLCASSPIPDRDNYGYTFGSGTRLTVV.

For the CDR3, the DNA is TGTGCCAGCAGTATCCCCCTCCCTCGTGAAAAACTGTTTTTT. Its protein product is CASSIPLPREKLFF. This chain uses TRBV6-6 with TRBJ1-4; D remains unclear. From germline, CDR1 is MNHNY and CDR2 SVGAGI (reference sequence). Trimming shortened V by 5 bases and J by 7 bases, and 14 bases separated the two germline ends. The CDR3 sequence is 14 residues long.

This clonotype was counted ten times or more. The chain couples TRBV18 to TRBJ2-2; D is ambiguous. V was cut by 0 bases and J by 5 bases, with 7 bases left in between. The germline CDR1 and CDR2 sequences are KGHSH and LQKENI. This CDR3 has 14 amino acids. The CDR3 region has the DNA TGTGCCAGCTCACCACCGACTTGGACCGGGGAGCTGTTTTTT. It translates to CASSPPTWTGELFF. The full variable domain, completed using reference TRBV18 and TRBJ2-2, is NAGVMQNPRHLVRRRGQEARLRCSPMKGHSHVYWYRQLPEEGLKFMVYLQKENIIDESGMPKERFSAEFPKEGPSILRIQQVVRGDSAAYFCASSPPTWTGELFFGEGSRLTVL.

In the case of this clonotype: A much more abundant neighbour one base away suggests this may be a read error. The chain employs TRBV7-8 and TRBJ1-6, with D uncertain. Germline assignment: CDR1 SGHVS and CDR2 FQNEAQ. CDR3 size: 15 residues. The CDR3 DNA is TGTGCCAGCAGCTTAGTGCTACGGAATAATTCACCCCTCTACTTT. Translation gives CASSLVLRNNSPLYF.

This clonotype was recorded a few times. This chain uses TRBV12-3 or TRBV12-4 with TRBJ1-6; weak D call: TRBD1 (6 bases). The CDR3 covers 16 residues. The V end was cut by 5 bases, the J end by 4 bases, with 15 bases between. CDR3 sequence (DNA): TGTGCCAGCAGTCCCCAAGGACAGAGTTATAATTCACCCCTCCACTTT. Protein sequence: CASSPQGQSYNSPLHF.

The CDR3 loop reads CASSFRGSGLYGYTF. The CDR3 DNA reads TGTGCCAGCAGTTTTCGCGGGTCTGGTCTCTATGGCTACACCTTC. V and J are TRBV12-3 or TRBV12-4 and TRBJ1-2; unclear D gene. V was cut by 3 bases and J by 4 bases, with 15 bases left in between. This CDR3 spans 15 amino acids.

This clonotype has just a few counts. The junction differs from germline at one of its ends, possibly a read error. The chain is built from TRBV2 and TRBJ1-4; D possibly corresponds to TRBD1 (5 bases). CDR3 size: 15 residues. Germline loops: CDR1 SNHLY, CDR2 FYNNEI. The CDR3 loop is CASSETGATNEKLFF. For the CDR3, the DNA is TGTGCCAGCAGTGAAACCGGGGCAACAAATGAAAAACTGTTTTTT.

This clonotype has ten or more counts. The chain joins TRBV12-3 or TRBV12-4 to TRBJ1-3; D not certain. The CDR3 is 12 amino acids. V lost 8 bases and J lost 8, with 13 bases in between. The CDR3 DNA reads TGTGCCAGCTCCATTCTCGCTCACACCATATATTTT. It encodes CASSILAHTIYF.

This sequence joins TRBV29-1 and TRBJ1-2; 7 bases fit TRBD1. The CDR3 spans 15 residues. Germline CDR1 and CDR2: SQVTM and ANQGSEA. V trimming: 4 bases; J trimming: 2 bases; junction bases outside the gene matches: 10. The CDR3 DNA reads TGCAGCGTTGTTTGGGTCGACAGGGAGAACTATGGCTACACCTTC. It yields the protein CSVVWVDRENYGYTF.

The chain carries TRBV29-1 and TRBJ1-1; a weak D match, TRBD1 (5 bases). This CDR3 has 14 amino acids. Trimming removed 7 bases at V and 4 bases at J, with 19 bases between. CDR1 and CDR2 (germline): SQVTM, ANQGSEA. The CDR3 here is CSAGTDTTATEAFF. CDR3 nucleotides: TGCAGCGCCGGGACGGACACCACAGCCACTGAAGCTTTCTTT. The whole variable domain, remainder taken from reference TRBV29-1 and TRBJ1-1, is SAVISQKPSRDICQRGTSLTIQCQVDSQVTMMFWYRQQPGQSLTLIATANQGSEATYESGFVIDKFPISRPNLTFSTLTVSNMSPEDSSIYLCSAGTDTTATEAFFGQGTRLTVV.

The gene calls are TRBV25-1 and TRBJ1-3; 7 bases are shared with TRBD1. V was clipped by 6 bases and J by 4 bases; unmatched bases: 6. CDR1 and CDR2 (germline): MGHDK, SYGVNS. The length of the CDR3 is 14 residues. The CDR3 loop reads CASRETGMGNTIYF. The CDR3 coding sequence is TGTGCCAGCAGGGAGACAGGGATGGGAAACACCATATATTTT.

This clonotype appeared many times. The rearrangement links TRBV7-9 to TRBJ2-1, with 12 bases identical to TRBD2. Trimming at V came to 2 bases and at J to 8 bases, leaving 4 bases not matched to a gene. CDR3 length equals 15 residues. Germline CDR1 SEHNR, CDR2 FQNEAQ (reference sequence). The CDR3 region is CASSLSSGGDHEQFF. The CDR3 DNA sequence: TGTGCCAGCAGCTTATCTAGCGGGGGGGACCATGAGCAGTTCTTC.

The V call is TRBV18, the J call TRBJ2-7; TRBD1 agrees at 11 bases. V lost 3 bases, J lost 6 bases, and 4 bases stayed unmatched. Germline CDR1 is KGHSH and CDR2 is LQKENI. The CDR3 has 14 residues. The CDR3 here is CASSPRDRGSEQYV. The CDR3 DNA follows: TGTGCCAGCTCACCGAGGGACAGGGGGTCCGAGCAGTACGTC.

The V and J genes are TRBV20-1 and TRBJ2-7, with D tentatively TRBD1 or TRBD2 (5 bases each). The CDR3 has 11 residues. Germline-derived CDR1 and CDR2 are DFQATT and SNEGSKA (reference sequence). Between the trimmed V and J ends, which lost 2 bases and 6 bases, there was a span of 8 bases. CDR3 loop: CSARSGTEQYV. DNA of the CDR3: TGCAGTGCTAGATCCGGGACCGAGCAGTACGTC.

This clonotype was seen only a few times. The CDR3 region is CASSERTSGHNEQFF. Written as DNA, the CDR3 is TGCGCCAGCAGTGAGAGGACTAGCGGACACAATGAGCAGTTCTTC. The chain couples TRBV10-1 to TRBJ2-1; the match to TRBD2 covers 10 bases. The CDR3 consists of 15 residues. The germline V gene encodes CDR1 WNHNN and CDR2 SYGVQD (reference sequence). V shed 2 bases, J shed 5 bases, and the junction held 3 bases outside the gene matches.

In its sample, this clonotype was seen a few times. The CDR3 nucleotides are TGTGCCAGCAGTACCGAGGGGGACACTGAAGCTTTCTTT. As protein: CASSTEGDTEAFF. This chain connects TRBV2 to TRBJ1-1; D may be TRBD1 (6 bases). The ends were cut back, 5 bases at V and 3 bases at J, with 10 bases in the middle. The CDR3 has 13 residues. Germline CDR1 and CDR2: SNHLY and FYNNEI.

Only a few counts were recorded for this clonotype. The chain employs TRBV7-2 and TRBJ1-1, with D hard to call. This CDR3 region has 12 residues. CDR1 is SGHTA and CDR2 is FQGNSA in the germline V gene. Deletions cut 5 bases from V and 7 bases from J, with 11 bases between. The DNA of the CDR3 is TGTGCCAGCAGCCCAGGACGGAATGAAGCTTTCTTT. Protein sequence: CASSPGRNEAFF. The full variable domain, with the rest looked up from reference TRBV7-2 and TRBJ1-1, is GAGVSQSPSNKVTEKGKDVELRCDPISGHTALYWYRQSLGQGLEFLIYFQGNSAPDKSGLPSDRFSAERTGGSVSTLTIQRTQQEDSAVYLCASSPGRNEAFFGQGTRLTVV.

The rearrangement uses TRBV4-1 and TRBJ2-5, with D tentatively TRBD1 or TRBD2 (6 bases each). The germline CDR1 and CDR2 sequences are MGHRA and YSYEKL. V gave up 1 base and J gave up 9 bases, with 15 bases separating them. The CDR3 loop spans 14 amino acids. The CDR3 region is CASSQVPGGGAQYF. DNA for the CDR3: TGCGCCAGCAGCCAAGTGCCCGGGGGCGGGGCCCAGTACTTC.

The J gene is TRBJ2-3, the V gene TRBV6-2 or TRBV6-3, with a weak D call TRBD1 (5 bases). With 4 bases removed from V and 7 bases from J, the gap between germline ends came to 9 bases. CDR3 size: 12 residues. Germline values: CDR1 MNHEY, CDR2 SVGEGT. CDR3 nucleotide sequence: TGTGCCAGCAGTTTCCAGGGCAATACGCAGTATTTT. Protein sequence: CASSFQGNTQYF.

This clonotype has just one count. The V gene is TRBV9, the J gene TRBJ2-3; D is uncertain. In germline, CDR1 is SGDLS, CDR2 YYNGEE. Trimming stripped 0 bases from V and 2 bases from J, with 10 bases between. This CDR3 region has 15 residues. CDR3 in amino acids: CASSVEGGYTDTQYF. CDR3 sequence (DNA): TGTGCCAGCAGCGTAGAGGGCGGATACACAGATACGCAGTATTTT.

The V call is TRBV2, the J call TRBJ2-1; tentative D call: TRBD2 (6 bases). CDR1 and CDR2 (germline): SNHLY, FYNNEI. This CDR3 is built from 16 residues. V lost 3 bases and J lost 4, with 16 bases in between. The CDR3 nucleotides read TGTGCCAGCAGTGACCTTCGGGGAGGCGGGTACAATGAGCAGTTCTTC. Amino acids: CASSDLRGGGYNEQFF.

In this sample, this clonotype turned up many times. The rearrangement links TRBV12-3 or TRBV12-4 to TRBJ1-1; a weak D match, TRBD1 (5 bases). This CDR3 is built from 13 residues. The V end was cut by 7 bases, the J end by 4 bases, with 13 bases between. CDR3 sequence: CASTGGVTTEAFF. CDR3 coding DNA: TGTGCCAGCACCGGGGGGGTCACCACTGAAGCTTTCTTT.

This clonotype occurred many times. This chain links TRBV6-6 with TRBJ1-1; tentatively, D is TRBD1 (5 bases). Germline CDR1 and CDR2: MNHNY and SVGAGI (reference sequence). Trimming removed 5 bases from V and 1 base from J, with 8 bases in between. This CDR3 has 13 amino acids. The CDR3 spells CASSQGPNTEAFF. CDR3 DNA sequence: TGTGCCAGCAGTCAGGGCCCGAACACTGAAGCTTTCTTT.

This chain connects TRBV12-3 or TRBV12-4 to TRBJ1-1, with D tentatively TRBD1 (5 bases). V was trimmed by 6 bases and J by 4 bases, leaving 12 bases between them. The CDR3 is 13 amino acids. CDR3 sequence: CASRLGVGTEAFF. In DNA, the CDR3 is TGTGCCAGCAGATTGGGGGTTGGCACTGAAGCTTTCTTT.

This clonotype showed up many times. The CDR3 coding sequence is TGTGCCAGCAGTTCTACTAGCGACCGGGAGCTGTTTTTT. This encodes CASSSTSDRELFF. The chain links TRBV12-3 or TRBV12-4 to TRBJ2-2; 7 bases agree with TRBD2. V shed 4 bases and J 9 bases; nucleotides not matched to a gene: 5. The length of the CDR3 is 13 residues.

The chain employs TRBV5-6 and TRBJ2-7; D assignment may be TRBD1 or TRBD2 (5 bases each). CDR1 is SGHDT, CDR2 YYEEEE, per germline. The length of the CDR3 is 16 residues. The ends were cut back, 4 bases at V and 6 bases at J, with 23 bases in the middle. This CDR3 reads CASSPPAGSGAPEQYV. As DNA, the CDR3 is TGTGCCAGCAGCCCCCCTGCAGGGAGTGGGGCCCCCGAGCAGTACGTC.